The 31 T cell receptor beta chains listed next were all sequenced from one sample in a study of blood T cell repertoires in COVID-19. Sequencing used immunoSEQ multiplex PCR; TCRdb keeps in-frame clones, though not all of them. The sample includes about 240,000 clones, more than 85% seen only once; the top ten take approximately 4.2%. Sample: PBMCs or T cells enriched from blood (not recorded which). Receptors were obtained from a woman in her twenties or thirties who had recovered from COVID-19.

CDR3 nucleotides: TGTGCCATCAGTGAGGGGACTAGCTCCCCAGATACGCAGTATTTT. Translating gives CAISEGTSSPDTQYF. The chain carries TRBV10-3 and TRBJ2-3, with 9 bases that match TRBD2. Germline CDR1 is ENHRY and CDR2 is SYGVKD. The CDR3 totals 15 residues. The ends lost 2 bases at V and 4 bases at J; junction bases unmatched: 4.

The gene calls are TRBV5-6 and TRBJ2-7, with TRBD2 identical over 9 bases. Germline values: CDR1 SGHDT, CDR2 YYEEEE. With V trimmed by 3 bases and J by 2 bases, 9 bases remained unmatched. This CDR3 has 16 amino acids. The CDR3 DNA sequence: TGTGCCAGCAGCTCCGGAGGGCTAGCGGGAACCTACGAGCAGTACTTC. The encoded protein is CASSSGGLAGTYEQYF.

The J gene is TRBJ2-7, the V gene TRBV29-1, with 8 bases identical to TRBD1. Germline V gene sequence: CDR1 SQVTM, CDR2 ANQGSEA. V trimming: 1 base; J trimming: 1 base; junction bases outside the gene matches: 15. The CDR3 totals 18 residues. The CDR3, as DNA: TGCAGCGTTGAAGGGGTGGGACAGGACGCCTCAACTTCCTACGAGCAGTACTTC. The encoded protein is CSVEGVGQDASTSYEQYF.

For this clone: The junction and the germline gene differ at one end; a read error may be behind it. The J gene is TRBJ1-2, the V gene TRBV7-2, with no clear D. Germline V gene sequence: CDR1 SGHTA, CDR2 FQGNSA. The CDR3 contains 12 residues. CDR3 nucleotides: TGTGCCAGCAGCTTAGCGCTCTTGCCAGTTTCATTC. This encodes CASSLALLPVSF.

Points on this clone: Different DNA sequences within this sample yield the same CDR3. The J gene is TRBJ1-5, the V gene TRBV28; D possibly corresponds to TRBD1 (6 bases). The CDR3 is 14 residues long. The V gene's germline CDR1 is MDHEN and CDR2 SYDVKM. Trimming removed 6 bases from V and 4 bases from J, with 13 bases in between. The CDR3 loop is CASSPGHPNQPQHF. The CDR3 DNA is TGTGCCAGCAGCCCGGGACACCCTAATCAGCCCCAGCATTTT.

The V call is TRBV3-1 (or the pseudogene TRBV3-2), the J call TRBJ2-7, with TRBD1 identical over 10 bases. V was pared by 1 base and J by 3 bases, with 3 bases of the junction left unmatched. CDR1 and CDR2 (germline): LGHDT, YNNKEL (reference sequence). The CDR3 contains 15 residues. DNA of the CDR3: TGTGCCAGCAGCCAAGTCGGGACAGGGGACTACGAGCAGTACTTC. The encoded protein is CASSQVGTGDYEQYF.

In DNA form, the CDR3 reads TGTGCCAGCAGAGGGACAGCGTACAATGAGCAGTTCTTC. Its protein is CASRGTAYNEQFF. The chain carries TRBV27 and TRBJ2-1; 7 bases align to TRBD1. This CDR3 is built from 13 residues. The V and J ends lost 6 bases and 4 bases, in that order; junction bases with no gene match: 3. The V gene's germline CDR1 is MNHEY and CDR2 SMNVEV (reference sequence).

The chain couples TRBV19 to TRBJ2-5; 7 bases are shared with TRBD1. CDR1 and CDR2 from the germline V gene are LNHDA and SQIVND (reference sequence). The CDR3 runs 14 residues. The V and J ends lost 3 bases and 5 bases, in that order; junction bases with no gene match: 6. The CDR3 nucleotides read TGTGCCAGTAGTATTCCAGGGGGAGAGGAGACCCAGTACTTC. Translated: CASSIPGGEETQYF.

This chain joins TRBV5-1 and TRBJ2-5, with no clear D. V was trimmed by 0 bases and J by 4 bases, leaving 7 bases between them. The length of the CDR3 is 13 residues. The germline V gene encodes CDR1 SGHRS and CDR2 YFSETQ. For the CDR3, the DNA is TGCGCCAGCAGCTTGGCGCGCGGAGAGACCCAGTACTTC. Translated, it gives CASSLARGETQYF.

The chain joins TRBV28 to TRBJ1-4; 9 bases map to TRBD1. V lost 6 bases to trimming and J lost 7 bases; unmatched junction nucleotides: 18. From germline, CDR1 is MDHEN and CDR2 SYDVKM. This CDR3 has 18 amino acids. The CDR3 bases are TGTGCCAGCAGGGGTAACCGGGACAGGGTTATCCAGGTTGAAAAACTGTTTTTT. It codes for CASRGNRDRVIQVEKLFF.

CDR3 in amino acids: CASSLVSSYNEQFF. CDR3 sequence (DNA): TGTGCCAGCAGCTTGGTTAGCAGCTACAATGAGCAGTTCTTC. The chain employs TRBV5-6 and TRBJ2-1; D is ambiguous. The CDR3 length is 14 residues. The V end lost 0 bases, the J end lost 3 bases, and 7 bases lay between the germline ends. The germline CDR1 and CDR2 sequences are SGHDT and YYEEEE.

J is TRBJ1-6 and V is TRBV19, with D uncertain. The germline V gene encodes CDR1 LNHDA and CDR2 SQIVND (reference sequence). CDR3 length: 15 residues. Between the trimmed V and J ends, which lost 7 bases and 8 bases, there was a span of 18 bases. This CDR3 is CASTRTDLLDSPLHF. The CDR3 nucleotides are TGTGCCAGTACCCGCACAGACCTCCTTGATTCACCCCTCCACTTT.

For the CDR3, the DNA is TGTGCCAGCAGCTTAGAAGTCGGGATGACCTACAATGAGCAGTTCTTC. Its translation is CASSLEVGMTYNEQFF. The chain recombines TRBV7-2 with TRBJ2-1; tentatively, D is TRBD2 (5 bases). The germline V gene has CDR1 SGHTA and CDR2 FQGNSA. The V gene lost 1 base and the J gene lost 2 bases, with 12 bases spanning the gap. This CDR3 comprises 16 residues.

CDR3 sequence (DNA): TGTGCCACCAGTTCGTCTTCGAACACTGAAGCTTTCTTT. This encodes CATSSSSNTEAFF. The V gene is TRBV24-1, the J gene TRBJ1-1; D gene ambiguous. Germline V CDR1 and CDR2: KGHDR, SFDVKD. The V end was cut by 6 bases, the J end by 1 base, with 8 bases between. There are 13 residues in the CDR3.

The chain has TRBV28 and TRBJ2-3, with D perhaps TRBD2 (6 bases). Germline CDR1 reads MDHEN; CDR2 reads SYDVKM. Trimming removed 5 bases from V and 3 bases from J, with 12 bases in between. The CDR3 extends over 14 amino acids. CDR3 loop: CASSPYRETDTQYF. Here the CDR3 DNA reads TGTGCCAGCAGTCCGTATCGGGAGACAGATACGCAGTATTTT.

This clone has only one observation. The rearrangement uses TRBV27 and TRBJ1-5; 10 nucleotides match TRBD1. Germline CDR1 reads MNHEY; CDR2 reads SMNVEV (reference sequence). Trimming at V came to 6 bases and at J to 0 bases, leaving 26 bases not matched to a gene. CDR3 size: 23 residues. CDR3 coding DNA: TGTGCCAGCAGCAATTCCGGGACAGGGGATTTGTTATCGATCATTAATAGCAATCAGCCCCAGCATTTT. Translating it yields CASSNSGTGDLLSIINSNQPQHF.

This chain connects TRBV4-1 to TRBJ2-4, with D possibly TRBD2 on 5 matching bases. The germline V gene has CDR1 MGHRA and CDR2 YSYEKL. This CDR3 is 13 amino acids long. V lost 0 bases and J 9 bases, leaving 9 bases between the germline ends. DNA of the CDR3: TGCGCCAGCAGCCAAGATCTGGAGGCCATTCAGTACTTC. Protein: CASSQDLEAIQYF.

The V gene is TRBV4-2, the J gene TRBJ2-1; 13 nucleotides line up with TRBD2. The J segment lost 5 bases and the V segment lost 0 bases, leaving 10 bases of the junction unmatched. CDR1 and CDR2 from the germline V gene are LGHNA and YNFKEQ. The CDR3 has 19 residues. The CDR3 sequence is CASSQERGLAGAGDNEQFF. Written as DNA, the CDR3 is TGTGCCAGCAGCCAAGAAAGAGGACTAGCGGGGGCCGGTGACAATGAGCAGTTCTTC.

The chain recombines TRBV10-3 with TRBJ1-5; D not certain. The germline gives CDR1 ENHRY, CDR2 SYGVKD. The CDR3 extends over 14 amino acids. With 2 bases removed from V and 4 bases from J, the gap between germline ends came to 9 bases. In DNA form, the CDR3 reads TGTGCCATCAGTGAGGGGCCCTTGAATCAGCCCCAGCATTTT. As protein: CAISEGPLNQPQHF.

The chain combines TRBV4-1 with TRBJ2-2; 13 nucleotides line up with TRBD2. CDR3 length: 19 amino acids. V dropped 2 bases and J dropped 5; count of bases not matched to a gene: 11. The germline gives CDR1 MGHRA, CDR2 YSYEKL. The CDR3 protein is CASSQLGLAGTRGTGELFF. The CDR3 coding sequence is TGCGCCAGCAGCCAATTGGGACTAGCGGGAACCCGTGGAACCGGGGAGCTGTTTTTT.

V gene TRBV27 combines with J gene TRBJ1-6; D is possibly TRBD1 (5 bases). The CDR3 covers 16 residues. CDR1 and CDR2 from the germline V gene are MNHEY and SMNVEV (reference sequence). V lost 7 bases, J lost 8 bases, and 21 bases lay in between. The CDR3 bases are TGTGCCAGCACCCCAGTTGGGTCAGGGTTTTATTCACCCCTCCACTTT. Its translation is CASTPVGSGFYSPLHF.

This sequence joins TRBV28 and TRBJ2-1, with TRBD2 matching over 8 bases. V gave up 4 bases and J gave up 6 bases; unmatched junction bases: 17. The CDR3 is 18 amino acids. Germline assignment: CDR1 MDHEN and CDR2 SYDVKM. This CDR3 is CASSYLPAGGLNGNEQFF. In nucleotides, the CDR3 is TGTGCCAGCAGTTACCTCCCGGCGGGGGGTTTGAATGGCAATGAGCAGTTCTTC.

The chain carries TRBV20-1 and TRBJ1-4; 9 nucleotides match TRBD1. Germline V CDR1 and CDR2: DFQATT, SNEGSKA (reference sequence). The CDR3 length is 14 residues. J lost 8 bases, V lost 3 bases, and 7 bases had no gene match. The CDR3 DNA follows: TGCAGTGCTAGTGCCGGGACAGGGTTCGAAAAACTGTTTTTT. This gives the protein CSASAGTGFEKLFF.

The CDR3 nucleotides read TGTGCCAGCAGTTTAGACTATCAATCCGAGCAGTACTTC. Translated, it gives CASSLDYQSEQYF. The chain uses TRBV12-3 or TRBV12-4 and TRBJ2-7; D uncertain. Trimming took off 1 base at V and 6 bases at J, with 10 bases between the two ends. CDR3 length: 13 residues.

The chain carries TRBV6-5 and TRBJ1-2; D call uncertain. Germline loops: CDR1 MNHEY, CDR2 SVGAGI. V was cut by 6 bases and J by 2 bases, with 13 bases left in between. The CDR3 is made up of 14 amino acids. As DNA, the CDR3 is TGTGCCAGCAGCCTAAGCTCCCCAAACTATGGCTACACCTTC. Its protein product is CASSLSSPNYGYTF.

This sequence joins TRBV3-1 (or the pseudogene TRBV3-2) and TRBJ1-6; 7 bases fit TRBD1. V shed 0 bases and J 10 bases; nucleotides not matched to a gene: 6. CDR3 length: 15 amino acids. CDR1 is LGHDT and CDR2 is YNNKEL in the germline V gene (reference sequence). The CDR3 region is CASSQDVRGKSPLHF. DNA of the CDR3: TGTGCCAGCAGCCAAGATGTCAGGGGGAAGTCACCCCTCCACTTT.

V and J are TRBV29-1 and TRBJ1-1; D is unclear. In germline, CDR1 is SQVTM, CDR2 ANQGSEA. V was pared by 4 bases and J by 1 base, with 13 bases between. The CDR3 length is 14 residues. This CDR3 is CSVGRRGPNTEAFF. The CDR3 nucleotides are TGCAGCGTTGGACGGAGAGGGCCGAACACTGAAGCTTTCTTT.

The chain recombines TRBV19 with TRBJ2-3, with TRBD2 matching over 14 bases. The CDR3 loop spans 19 amino acids. The ends lost 5 bases at V and 1 base at J; junction bases unmatched: 11. CDR1 is LNHDA, CDR2 SQIVND, per germline (reference sequence). CDR3 DNA: TGTGCCAGTAGTTCTCAGGGGACTAGCGGGAGCGCTGGCACAGATACGCAGTATTTT. As protein: CASSSQGTSGSAGTDTQYF.

The chain combines TRBV7-9 with TRBJ1-3; D gene unclear. The V end lost 4 bases, the J end lost 4 bases, and 8 bases lay between the germline ends. CDR1 and CDR2 (germline): SEHNR, FQNEAQ (reference sequence). The CDR3 is 13 residues long. This CDR3 reads CASSSSQGNTIYF. As DNA, the CDR3 is TGTGCCAGCAGCTCTTCTCAGGGAAACACCATATATTTT.

J is TRBJ2-7 and V is TRBV9; TRBD2 might be the D (5 bases). Germline values: CDR1 SGDLS, CDR2 YYNGEE. V shed 0 bases and J shed 2 bases, with 12 bases lying between them. The CDR3 length is 15 residues. This chain's CDR3 is CASSVASDGTYEQYF. CDR3 bases: TGTGCCAGCAGCGTAGCGTCTGACGGGACCTACGAGCAGTACTTC.

The chain recombines TRBV14 with TRBJ2-3; maybe TRBD2 (6 bases). Trimming removed 1 base from V and 3 bases from J, with 14 bases in between. The CDR3 spans 16 residues. The germline gives CDR1 SGHDN, CDR2 FVKESK. The CDR3 sequence: CASSQVGLLGTDTQYF. The CDR3 DNA reads TGTGCCAGCAGCCAAGTGGGACTCCTGGGGACAGATACGCAGTATTTT. The full variable domain, with the rest looked up from reference TRBV14 and TRBJ2-3, is EAGVTQFPSHSVIEKGQTVTLRCDPISGHDNLYWYRRVMGKEIKFLLHFVKESKQDESGMPNNRFLAERTGGTYSTLKVQPAELEDSGVYFCASSQVGLLGTDTQYFGPGTRLTVL.